Listed below are T cell receptor beta chains from one sample, sequenced in a study of shared clonotypes between healthy human individuals. The repertoire was sequenced with immunoSEQ multiplex PCR; TCRdb's copy has only in-frame clones and lacks some. Here the sample spans some 650,000 clones, roughly 97% being singletons. Source material: naive CD4+ T cells sorted from blood. The receptors were gathered from a woman under 40 in good health. The CDR3 runs from the conserved cysteine through the conserved F or W. D genes are given only for firm matches. Where a row states a size, it is once, few, many or the class of an expanded clone; other rows omit it.

D,size,V,J,DNA,CDR3
TRBD1,-,TRBV7-9,TRBJ2-7,TGTGCCAGCAGTTCGGGACAGGGCTTAGGGTACGAGCAGTACTTC,CASSSGQGLGYEQYF
TRBD1,-,TRBV5-4,TRBJ1-4,TGTGCCAGCAGCCGTACAGGGGTAACTAATGAAAAACTGTTTTTT,CASSRTGVTNEKLFF
-,once,TRBV7-2,TRBJ2-1,TGTGCCAGCAATTCCATCCCGCCTAGCCGGAACAATGAGCAGTTCTTC,CASNSIPPSRNNEQFF
-,-,TRBV5-1,TRBJ2-5,TGCGCCAGCAGCTTGACGGGTGAGACCCAGTACTTC,CASSLTGETQYF
TRBD2,once,TRBV7-2,TRBJ2-7,TGTGCCAGCAGCCGCCTAGCGGGAGGGCCTTACGAGCAGTACTTC,CASSRLAGGPYEQYF
-,-,TRBV28,TRBJ2-1,TGTGCCAGCAGTTTGTCCCTTTTGTGGCAGTTCTTC,CASSLSLLWQFF
-,-,TRBV6-1,TRBJ1-2,TGTGCCAGCAGTGAAGACGGGGGAGCTAACTATGGCTACACCTTC,CASSEDGGANYGYTF
-,once,TRBV6-1,TRBJ2-4,TGTGCCAGCAGACCCAACATACTAGCCAAAAACATTCAGTACTTC,CASRPNILAKNIQYF
-,-,TRBV19,TRBJ2-2,TGTGCCAGTCATATTAACACCGGGGAGCTGTTTTTT,CASHINTGELFF
-,-,TRBV28,TRBJ1-2,TGTGCCAGCAGTTTCGGGGGGCGTAACTATGGCTACACCTTC,CASSFGGRNYGYTF
-,-,TRBV19,TRBJ2-7,TGTGCCAGTAGTATGGGGGGTCCTAGCTCCTACGAGCAGTACTTC,CASSMGGPSSYEQYF
-,-,TRBV5-1,TRBJ2-5,TGCGCCAGCAGCTTGGGCCCGCGAACCTACCAAGAGACCCAGTACTTC,CASSLGPRTYQETQYF
-,-,TRBV19,TRBJ1-1,TGTGCCACATCGACCCAGGCCAACACTGAAGCTTTCTTT,CATSTQANTEAFF
-,-,TRBV7-8,TRBJ1-5,TGTGCCAGCAGCTACTCCGGGTCCGGTCAGCCCCAGCATTTT,CASSYSGSGQPQHF
TRBD2,-,TRBV19,TRBJ2-4,TGTGCCAGTAGTATAGATGGGACTAGCGGACGCAAAAACATTCAGTACTTC,CASSIDGTSGRKNIQYF
TRBD2,once,TRBV28,TRBJ2-1,TGTGCCAGCTCCCTAGCGGACCCCCGGGGAGAGCAGTTCTTC,CASSLADPRGEQFF
TRBD1,once,TRBV19,TRBJ1-5,TGTGCCAGTACTGCAGGACAGGGATTATACCAGCCCCAGCATTTT,CASTAGQGLYQPQHF
-,-,TRBV23-1,TRBJ1-1,TGCGCCAGCAGTCAATCAAGTGGGAACACTGAAGCTTTCTTT,CASSQSSGNTEAFF
TRBD1,-,TRBV5-1,TRBJ2-1,TGCGCCAGCAGCCGGGACAGGGTGGCCTACAATGAGCAGTTCTTC,CASSRDRVAYNEQFF
-,-,TRBV6-1,TRBJ2-5,TGTGCCAGCAGGGGGGCTAGCGGCCTCCAAGAGACCCAGTACTTC,CASRGASGLQETQYF
TRBD2,-,TRBV19,TRBJ2-7,TGTGCCAGTAGTTCAGGGACTAGCGCCTACGAGCAGTACTTC,CASSSGTSAYEQYF
-,-,TRBV6-4,TRBJ2-5,TGTGCCAGGCACTGGGTCGGGAGTGAGACCCAGTACTTC,CARHWVGSETQYF